Listed here are 16 T cell receptor beta chains from one sample, sequenced in a study of early T cells in non-severe SARS-CoV-2 infection. TCRdb fed the 5' RACE reads into MiXCR, producing one record per CDR3 protein. Here the sample spans tens of thousands of distinct CDR3 sequences, 5.5% to 8% being singletons. Sequencing was done on a sample of whole blood. These receptors originate from an adult who was a healthcare worker with PCR-confirmed SARS-CoV-2 infection or an uninfected control (not recorded which).

This clonotype was detected a few times. The chain combines TRBV28 with TRBJ1-2; TRBD1 aligns across 10 bases. Losses at the gene ends were 4 bases for V and 4 bases for J; bases not matched to a gene: 3. Germline lookup yields CDR1 MDHEN and CDR2 SYDVKM. The CDR3 has 14 residues. CDR3 sequence reads: CASSSTGGGYGYTF. CDR3 coding DNA: TGTGCCAGCAGTTCGACAGGGGGCGGCTATGGCTACACCTTC.

V usage is TRBV5-1 and J usage is TRBJ2-1; D unresolved. Germline lookup yields CDR1 SGHRS and CDR2 YFSETQ. The CDR3 spans 13 residues. V gave up 7 bases and J gave up 4 bases, with 12 bases separating them. CDR3: CASGPDSYNEQFF. In nucleotides, the CDR3 is TGCGCCAGCGGGCCAGATTCTTACAATGAGCAGTTCTTC.

This clonotype was seen ten or more times. The chain employs TRBV20-1 and TRBJ2-1; no reliable D call. Germline loops: CDR1 DFQATT, CDR2 SNEGSKA (reference sequence). There are 14 residues in the CDR3. V was pared by 6 bases and J by 0 bases, with 12 bases between. The DNA of the CDR3 is TGCAGTGCGATGTCTACGAGCTCCTACAATGAGCAGTTCTTC. It specifies CSAMSTSSYNEQFF.

This clonotype was found many times. CDR3 DNA sequence: TGTGCCAGCAGCTTGATTGGGGGCGCCTCTGTCAATCAGCCCCAGCATTTT. This encodes CASSLIGGASVNQPQHF. This rearrangement joins TRBV5-5 to TRBJ1-5; D is perhaps TRBD1 (6 bases). Trimming shortened V by 1 base and J by 3 bases, and 17 bases separated the two germline ends. Germline CDR1 and CDR2: SGHKS and YYEKEE (reference sequence). The CDR3 is made up of 17 amino acids.

This clonotype was counted ten times or more. This sequence joins TRBV5-6 and TRBJ2-2; D unresolved. Between the trimmed V and J ends, which lost 0 bases and 4 bases, there was a span of 4 bases. CDR3 length: 13 residues. Per germline, CDR1 SGHDT and CDR2 YYEEEE. This CDR3 reads CASSLGGTGELFF. The CDR3 DNA follows: TGTGCCAGCAGCTTGGGGGGCACCGGGGAGCTGTTTTTT.

In this sample, this clonotype turned up a few times. V and J are TRBV7-2 and TRBJ2-7; D may be TRBD2 (5 bases). Germline CDR1 SGHTA, CDR2 FQGNSA. CDR3 length equals 15 residues. Deletions cut 1 base from V and 1 base from J, with 11 bases between. DNA for the CDR3: TGTGCCAGCAGCTTAGTGGCGGGTGGATCCTACGAGCAGTACTTC. Translation gives CASSLVAGGSYEQYF.

The J gene is TRBJ2-3, the V gene TRBV10-1, with 7 bases that match TRBD1. CDR3 length: 13 residues. The ends lost 4 bases at V and 6 bases at J; junction bases unmatched: 4. The germline gives CDR1 WNHNN, CDR2 SYGVQD (reference sequence). The DNA of the CDR3 is TGCGCCAGCAGTGGACAGGGTTTGGATACGCAGTATTTT. It encodes CASSGQGLDTQYF.

This clonotype was recorded at least ten times. The chain links TRBV3-1 to TRBJ2-7; TRBD2 is a possible D gene (6 bases). CDR3 length equals 16 residues. V lost 1 base and J lost 2, with 15 bases in between. The germline gives CDR1 LGHDT, CDR2 YNNKEL (reference sequence). Written as DNA, the CDR3 is TGTGCCAGCAGCCAAGCTCCCATGGGGGGTCCCTACGAGCAGTACTTC. Amino acid sequence: CASSQAPMGGPYEQYF.

This clonotype was seen many times. This chain uses TRBV30 with TRBJ1-1; perhaps TRBD1 as D (5 bases). V lost 0 bases and J lost 2, with 7 bases in between. The CDR3 length is 13 residues. Germline V gives CDR1 GTSNPN, CDR2 SVGIG (reference sequence). The CDR3 bases are TGTGCCTGGAGTGTTGGGGGTAACACTGAAGCTTTCTTT. Protein product: CAWSVGGNTEAFF. Combining the CDR3 with reference TRBV30 and TRBJ1-1 gives the whole variable domain SQTIHQWPATLVQPVGSPLSLECTVEGTSNPNLYWYRQAAGRGLQLLFYSVGIGQISSEVPQNLSASRPQDRQFILSSKKLLLSDSGFYLCAWSVGGNTEAFFGQGTRLTVV.

The genes are TRBV7-2 and TRBJ2-5; the D is unclear. V was pared by 4 bases and J by 5 bases, with 14 bases between. In germline, CDR1 is SGHTA, CDR2 FQGNSA. CDR3 size: 14 residues. Here the CDR3 DNA reads TGTGCCAGCAGCTCCTTCCTCTACGGGGAGACCCAGTACTTC. It specifies CASSSFLYGETQYF.

In its sample, this clonotype was seen a few times. The chain carries TRBV7-3 and TRBJ2-3; D is possibly TRBD2 (6 bases). Trimming pared 5 bases from V and 10 bases from J, leaving 16 bases between. The germline gives CDR1 SGHTA, CDR2 FQGTGA. There are 13 residues in the CDR3. CDR3 sequence reads: CASSLTESGAQYF. In DNA, the CDR3 is TGTGCCAGCAGCCTGACCGAGTCGGGGGCGCAGTATTTT.

By sample share, this clonotype is medium-sized. CDR3 sequence (DNA): TGTGCCAGCAGTCTAGCCGGGACAGGGACTAATGAAAAACTGTTTTTT. Translating gives CASSLAGTGTNEKLFF. The chain combines TRBV28 with TRBJ1-4, with 9 bases identical to TRBD1. The CDR3 is 16 residues long. Germline CDR1 reads MDHEN; CDR2 reads SYDVKM. The V gene end was trimmed by 5 bases and the J gene end by 2 bases; junction bases not matched to a gene: 6.

In this sample, this clonotype turned up a few times. The V and J genes are TRBV7-6 and TRBJ2-5, with D tentatively TRBD1 (6 bases). From germline, CDR1 is SGHVS and CDR2 FNYEAQ. This CDR3 contains 14 residues. Trimming pared 3 bases from V and 2 bases from J, leaving 10 bases between. This chain's CDR3 is CASSFGTQQETQYF. CDR3 nucleotide sequence: TGTGCCAGCAGCTTCGGGACACAACAAGAGACCCAGTACTTC. The full variable domain, rest sourced from reference TRBV7-6 and TRBJ2-5, is GAGVSQSPRYKVTKRGQDVALRCDPISGHVSLYWYRQALGQGPEFLTYFNYEAQQDKSGLPNDRFSAERPEGSISTLTIQRTEQRDSAMYRCASSFGTQQETQYFGPGTRLLVL.

This clonotype was counted between two and nine times. The V call is TRBV20-1, the J call TRBJ2-6, with D unresolved. V dropped 1 base and J dropped 2 bases, with 6 bases sitting between them. CDR3 length equals 14 residues. Germline-derived CDR1 and CDR2 are DFQATT and SNEGSKA (reference sequence). The DNA of the CDR3 is TGCAGTGCTAGAGCCGGTACTGGGGCCAACGTCCTGACTTTC. Translated: CSARAGTGANVLTF.

The gene calls are TRBV7-6 and TRBJ2-5; 7 positions agree with TRBD1. The germline V gene has CDR1 SGHVS and CDR2 FNYEAQ. V lost 5 bases and J lost 2; bases outside the gene matches: 5. CDR3 length equals 14 residues. The CDR3: CASSPRQGQETQYF. In DNA form, the CDR3 reads TGTGCCAGCAGCCCGAGACAGGGACAAGAGACCCAGTACTTC.

This clonotype occurred many times. This chain connects TRBV28 to TRBJ1-6, with 7 bases matching TRBD1. Looked up from germline, CDR1 is MDHEN and CDR2 is SYDVKM. This CDR3 comprises 15 residues. With V trimmed by 7 bases and J by 3 bases, 6 bases remained unmatched. CDR3 nucleotide sequence: TGTGCCAGCACCCCCGGGACAGACTATAATTCACCCCTCCACTTT. The encoded protein is CASTPGTDYNSPLHF.